The clone carrying this T cell receptor beta chain was counted only a few times. Its antigen is currently unknown. The data were obtained in a study of T cells in Graves' hyperthyroidism and ophthalmopathy. Study observations and caveats: It was a median approximately 6.9 months before onset that the model predicted ophthalmopathy.

Regions amplified from RNA transcripts were the TCR beta CDR3 regions. Researchers ran a first-round RT-PCR on the TCR CDR3 using the HTBI primer set. Via MiXCR, TCRdb re-called the multiplex PCR reads, giving one row per CDR3 protein. This sample yields 600,000 to 650,000 distinct CDR3 sequences, of which less than 25% are seen a single time; under 35% belongs to the top ten. The CDR3 has 11 amino acids. Germline V gene lookup returns CDR1 LNHNV and CDR2 YYDKDF (reference sequence). V dropped 4 bases and J dropped 9 bases, with 7 bases sitting between them. Exclusion criteria comprised uncontrolled infection, other autoimmune disease, pregnancy or lactation.

V gene TRBV15 combines with J gene TRBJ2-1, with D tentatively TRBD2 (6 bases). The receptor was isolated from a man aged 25-45 years with Graves' ophthalmopathy. Input material: blood. The CDR3 loop is CATSIGGEQFF. The CDR3 DNA reads as TGTGCCACCAGCATCGGGGGTGAGCAGTTCTTC.